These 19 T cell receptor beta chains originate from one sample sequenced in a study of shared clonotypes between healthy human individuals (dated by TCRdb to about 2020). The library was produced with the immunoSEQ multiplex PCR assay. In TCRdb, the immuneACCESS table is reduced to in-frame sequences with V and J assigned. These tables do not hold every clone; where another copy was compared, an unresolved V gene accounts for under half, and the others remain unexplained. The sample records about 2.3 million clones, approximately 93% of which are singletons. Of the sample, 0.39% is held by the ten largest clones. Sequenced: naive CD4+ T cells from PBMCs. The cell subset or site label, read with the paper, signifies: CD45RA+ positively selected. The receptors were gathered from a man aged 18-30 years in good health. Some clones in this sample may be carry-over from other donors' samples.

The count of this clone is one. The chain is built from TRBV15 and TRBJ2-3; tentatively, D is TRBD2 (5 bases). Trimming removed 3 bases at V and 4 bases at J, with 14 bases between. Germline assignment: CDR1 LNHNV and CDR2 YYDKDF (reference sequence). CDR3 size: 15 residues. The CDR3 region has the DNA TGTGCCACCAGCAGTGCTGGAGGAGGCGCAGATACGCAGTATTTT. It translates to CATSSAGGGADTQYF.

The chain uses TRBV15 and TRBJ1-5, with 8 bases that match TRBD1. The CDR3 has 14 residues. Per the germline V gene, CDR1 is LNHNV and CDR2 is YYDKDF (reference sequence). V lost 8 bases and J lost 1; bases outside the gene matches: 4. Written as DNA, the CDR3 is TGTGCCACCCGCCGGGACAGGAGCAATCAGCCCCAGCATTTT. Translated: CATRRDRSNQPQHF.

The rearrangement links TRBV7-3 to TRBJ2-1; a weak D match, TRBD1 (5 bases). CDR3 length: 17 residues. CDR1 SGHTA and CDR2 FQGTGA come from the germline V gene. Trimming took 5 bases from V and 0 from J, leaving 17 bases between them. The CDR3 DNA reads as TGTGCCAGCAGCCCGACAGCGCTCTTAAGCTCCTACAATGAGCAGTTCTTC. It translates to CASSPTALLSSYNEQFF.

The CDR3 bases are TGTGCCAGCACCCGGACGGCTGAACTAGAGGCGCTCAACTACGAGCAGTACTTC. This encodes CASTRTAELEALNYEQYF. The chain couples TRBV21-1 to TRBJ2-7; the table calls TRBD2, which could not be checked here. TRBV21-1 constitutes a pseudogene. The length of the CDR3 is 18 residues.

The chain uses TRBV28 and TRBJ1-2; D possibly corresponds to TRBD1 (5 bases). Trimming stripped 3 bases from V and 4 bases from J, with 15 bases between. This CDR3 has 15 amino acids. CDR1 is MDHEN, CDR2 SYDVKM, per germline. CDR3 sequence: CASSLPGTSIYGYTF. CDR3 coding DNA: TGTGCCAGCAGTTTGCCAGGGACCTCCATCTATGGCTACACCTTC.

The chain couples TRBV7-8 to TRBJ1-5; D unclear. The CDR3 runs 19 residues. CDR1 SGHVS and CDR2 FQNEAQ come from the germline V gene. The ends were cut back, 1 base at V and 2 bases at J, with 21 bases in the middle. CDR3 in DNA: TGTGCCAGCAGCTTAGATCTGGGGTCGATAATTGGTGGCAATCAGCCCCAGCATTTT. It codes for CASSLDLGSIIGGNQPQHF.

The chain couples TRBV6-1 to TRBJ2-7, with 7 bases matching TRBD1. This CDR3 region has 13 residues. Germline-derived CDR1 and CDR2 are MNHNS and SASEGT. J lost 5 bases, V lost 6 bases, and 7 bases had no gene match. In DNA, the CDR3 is TGTGCCAGCAGCTCGGGACAGTCCGACGAGCAGTACTTC. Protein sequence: CASSSGQSDEQYF.

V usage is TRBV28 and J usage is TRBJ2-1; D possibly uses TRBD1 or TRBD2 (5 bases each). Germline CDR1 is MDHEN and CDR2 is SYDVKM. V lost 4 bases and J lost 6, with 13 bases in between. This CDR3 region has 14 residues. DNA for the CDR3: TGTGCCAGCAGTTCTGGGGGAGCCGTCAATGAGCAGTTCTTC. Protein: CASSSGGAVNEQFF.

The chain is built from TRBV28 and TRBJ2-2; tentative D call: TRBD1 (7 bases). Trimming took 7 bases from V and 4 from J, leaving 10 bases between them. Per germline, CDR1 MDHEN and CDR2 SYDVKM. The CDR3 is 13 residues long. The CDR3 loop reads CASTQGGTGELFF. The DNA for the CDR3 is TGTGCCAGCACCCAGGGGGGCACCGGGGAGCTGTTTTTT.

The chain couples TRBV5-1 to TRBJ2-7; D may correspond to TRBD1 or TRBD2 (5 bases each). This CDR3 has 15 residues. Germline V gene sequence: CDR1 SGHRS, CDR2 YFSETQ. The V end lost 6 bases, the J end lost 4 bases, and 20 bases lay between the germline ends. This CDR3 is CASTPRGYSSYEQYF. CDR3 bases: TGCGCCAGCACCCCACGGGGCTACAGTTCTTACGAGCAGTACTTC.

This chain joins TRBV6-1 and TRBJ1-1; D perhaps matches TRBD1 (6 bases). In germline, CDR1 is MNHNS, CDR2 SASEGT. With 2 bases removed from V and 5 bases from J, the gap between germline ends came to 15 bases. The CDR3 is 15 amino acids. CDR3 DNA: TGTGCCAGCAGTGAACCGTCAGGGGCCGGAACTGAAGCTTTCTTT. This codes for CASSEPSGAGTEAFF.

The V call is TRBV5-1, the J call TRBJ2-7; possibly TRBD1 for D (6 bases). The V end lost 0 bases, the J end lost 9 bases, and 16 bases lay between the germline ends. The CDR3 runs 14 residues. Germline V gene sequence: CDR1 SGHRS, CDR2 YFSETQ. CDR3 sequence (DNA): TGCGCCAGCAGCTTGGGGCAGGGGACCCTTGGGCAGTACTTC. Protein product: CASSLGQGTLGQYF.

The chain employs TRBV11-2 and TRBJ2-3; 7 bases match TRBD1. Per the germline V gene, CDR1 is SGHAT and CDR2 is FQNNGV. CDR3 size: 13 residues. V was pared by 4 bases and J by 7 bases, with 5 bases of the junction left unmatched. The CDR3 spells CASSSHRGNTQYF. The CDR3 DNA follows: TGTGCCAGCAGCTCTCACAGGGGTAATACGCAGTATTTT.

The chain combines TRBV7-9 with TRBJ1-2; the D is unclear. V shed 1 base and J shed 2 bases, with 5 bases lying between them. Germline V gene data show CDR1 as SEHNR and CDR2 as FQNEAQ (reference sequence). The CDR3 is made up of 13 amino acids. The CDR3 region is CASSLESNYGYTF. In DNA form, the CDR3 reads TGTGCCAGCAGCTTAGAATCCAACTATGGCTACACCTTC.

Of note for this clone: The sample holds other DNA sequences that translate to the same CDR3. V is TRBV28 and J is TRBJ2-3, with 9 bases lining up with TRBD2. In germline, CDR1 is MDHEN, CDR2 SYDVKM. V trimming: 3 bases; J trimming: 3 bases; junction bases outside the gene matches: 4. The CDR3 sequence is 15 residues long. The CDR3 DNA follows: TGTGCCAGCAGTTTGGCGGGAGGGCGGACAGATACGCAGTATTTT. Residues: CASSLAGGRTDTQYF.

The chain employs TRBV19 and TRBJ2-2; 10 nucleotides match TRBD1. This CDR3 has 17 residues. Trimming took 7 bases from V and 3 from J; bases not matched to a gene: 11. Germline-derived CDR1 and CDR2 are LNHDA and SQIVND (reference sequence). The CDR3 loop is CASTPGRGQGYTGELFF. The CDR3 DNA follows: TGTGCCAGTACCCCAGGTAGGGGACAGGGGTACACCGGGGAGCTGTTTTTT. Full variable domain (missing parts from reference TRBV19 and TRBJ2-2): DGGITQSPKYLFRKEGQNVTLSCEQNLNHDAMYWYRQDPGQGLRLIYYSQIVNDFQKGDIAEGYSVSREKKESFPLTVTSAQKNPTAFYLCASTPGRGQGYTGELFFGEGSRLTVL.

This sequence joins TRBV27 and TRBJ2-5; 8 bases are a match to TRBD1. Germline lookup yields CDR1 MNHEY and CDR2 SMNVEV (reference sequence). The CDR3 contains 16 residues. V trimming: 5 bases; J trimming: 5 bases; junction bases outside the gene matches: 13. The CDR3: CASSHRSTGDPETQYF. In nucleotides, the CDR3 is TGTGCCAGCAGTCACAGATCGACAGGGGACCCCGAGACCCAGTACTTC.

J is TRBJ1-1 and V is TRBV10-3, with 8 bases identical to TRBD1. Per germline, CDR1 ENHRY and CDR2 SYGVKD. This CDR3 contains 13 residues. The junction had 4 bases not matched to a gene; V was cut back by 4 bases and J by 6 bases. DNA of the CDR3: TGTGCCATCAGTGTTGACAGGGGCGCTGAAGCTTTCTTT. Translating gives CAISVDRGAEAFF.

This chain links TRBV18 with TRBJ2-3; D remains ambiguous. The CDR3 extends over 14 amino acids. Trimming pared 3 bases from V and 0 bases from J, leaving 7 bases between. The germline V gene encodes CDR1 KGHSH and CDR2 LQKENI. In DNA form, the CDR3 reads TGTGCCAGCTCACCGGTGGAGAGCACAGATACGCAGTATTTT. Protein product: CASSPVESTDTQYF.